The 16 T cell receptor beta chains below were found in one sample sequenced in a study of cytotoxic CD8 clonotypes in ibrutinib-treated CLL. Produced via immunoSEQ multiplex PCR; TCRdb's table is partial and in-frame only. The sample holds about 150,000 clones, about 75% seen once. Sequenced material: PBMCs, taken after 24 months of ibrutinib treatment. These receptors were collected from a human donor with chronic lymphocytic leukemia.

V is TRBV7-2 and J is TRBJ2-2, with unresolved D. The CDR3 extends over 14 amino acids. V lost 1 base and J lost 3, with 6 bases in between. Germline CDR1 SGHTA, CDR2 FQGNSA. CDR3 sequence (DNA): TGTGCCAGCAGCTTAGTGGCCGACACCGGGGAGCTGTTTTTT. Translating it yields CASSLVADTGELFF. Filled out from reference TRBV7-2 and TRBJ2-2, the complete variable domain reads GAGVSQSPSNKVTEKGKDVELRCDPISGHTALYWYRQSLGQGLEFLIYFQGNSAPDKSGLPSDRFSAERTGGSVSTLTIQRTQQEDSAVYLCASSLVADTGELFFGEGSRLTVL.

The gene calls are TRBV5-8 and TRBJ2-3, with 8 bases that match TRBD1. This CDR3 comprises 15 residues. The J segment lost 8 bases and the V segment lost 0 bases, leaving 8 bases of the junction unmatched. Germline CDR1 is SGHTS and CDR2 is YDEGEE. DNA of the CDR3: TGTGCCAGCAGCTTGGGGCAGGGGGCCGGGGCTACGCAGTATTTT. This encodes CASSLGQGAGATQYF. Supplemented by reference TRBV5-8 and TRBJ2-3, the full variable domain reads EAGVTQSPTHLIKTRGQQATLRCSPISGHTSVYWYQQALGLGLQFLLWYDEGEERNRGNFPPRFSGRQFPNYSSELNVNALELEDSALYLCASSLGQGAGATQYFGPGTRLTVL.

The V call is TRBV28, the J call TRBJ1-2; TRBD1 is a possible D gene (6 bases). V lost 7 bases to trimming and J lost 5 bases, with 11 bases between them. The germline gives CDR1 MDHEN, CDR2 SYDVKM. The CDR3 is 12 amino acids. CDR3 region: CASTTGQYGYTF. Written as DNA, the CDR3 is TGTGCCAGCACGACCGGACAGTATGGCTACACCTTC.

The chain joins TRBV18 to TRBJ2-1; D remains unclear. Trimming took off 0 bases at V and 3 bases at J, with 0 bases between the two ends. The CDR3 loop spans 12 amino acids. Germline values: CDR1 KGHSH, CDR2 LQKENI. For the CDR3, the DNA is TGTGCCAGCTCACCACCCTACAATGAGCAGTTCTTC. Translated: CASSPPYNEQFF.

The genes are TRBV28 and TRBJ1-4; D is unresolved. V gave up 6 bases and J gave up 8 bases, with 19 bases separating them. The CDR3 runs 15 residues. Germline CDR1 is MDHEN and CDR2 is SYDVKM. The CDR3 spells CASSPAWGVREKLFF. The CDR3 DNA is TGTGCCAGCAGCCCGGCTTGGGGAGTACGCGAAAAACTGTTTTTT.

CDR3 region: CAIRGSGGADTQYF. Written as DNA, the CDR3 is TGTGCCATCAGGGGGAGCGGGGGCGCAGATACGCAGTATTTT. The V and J genes are TRBV10-3 and TRBJ2-3; 8 bases align to TRBD2. V lost 6 bases, J lost 4 bases, and 6 bases stayed unmatched. Germline V gives CDR1 ENHRY, CDR2 SYGVKD. CDR3 length equals 14 residues.

The chain links TRBV28 to TRBJ2-7; D uncertain. The CDR3 consists of 11 residues. V gave up 7 bases and J gave up 1 base, with 5 bases separating them. Germline V CDR1 and CDR2: MDHEN, SYDVKM. The CDR3 spells CASTASYEQYF. CDR3 DNA: TGTGCCAGCACCGCTTCCTACGAGCAGTACTTC.

This clone was seen a single time. V and J are TRBV18 and TRBJ1-2, with unresolved D. Trimming stripped 6 bases from V and 0 bases from J, with 17 bases between. CDR3 length: 16 residues. From germline, CDR1 is KGHSH and CDR2 LQKENI. CDR3 DNA sequence: TGTGCCAGCTCCCCCCTGGGAGAGCCAACTAACTATGGCTACACCTTC. Protein sequence: CASSPLGEPTNYGYTF.

The chain has TRBV5-4 and TRBJ2-7, with 14 positions matching TRBD2. V shed 4 bases and J 4 bases; nucleotides not matched to a gene: 16. The germline V gene has CDR1 SGHNT and CDR2 YYREEE (reference sequence). The CDR3 totals 19 residues. The CDR3 nucleotides read TGTGCCAGCAGCCCCGAGTCCGGGACTAGCGGGAGCATCGGGTACGAGCAGTACTTC. Translating gives CASSPESGTSGSIGYEQYF.

This sequence joins TRBV28 and TRBJ2-1; D is perhaps TRBD2 (6 bases). V lost 3 bases and J lost 5, with 14 bases in between. The CDR3 has 15 amino acids. Germline V gene data show CDR1 as MDHEN and CDR2 as SYDVKM. CDR3 loop: CASSLWRAGHNEQFF. The CDR3 DNA is TGTGCCAGCAGTTTGTGGAGAGCGGGCCACAATGAGCAGTTCTTC.

The count of this clone is one. The V and J genes are TRBV28 and TRBJ2-3; TRBD2 might be the D (5 bases). Germline loops: CDR1 MDHEN, CDR2 SYDVKM. The CDR3 contains 15 residues. The V gene lost 6 bases and the J gene lost 2 bases, with 15 bases spanning the gap. The CDR3 here is CASSPAEDFTDTQYF. The CDR3 DNA follows: TGTGCCAGCAGCCCAGCCGAGGACTTCACAGATACGCAGTATTTT.

The chain links TRBV19 to TRBJ2-7; D perhaps matches TRBD2 (6 bases). Germline values: CDR1 LNHDA, CDR2 SQIVND (reference sequence). Trimming stripped 4 bases from V and 5 bases from J, with 15 bases between. The CDR3 length is 14 residues. The CDR3 spells CASSSLGGVHEQYF. DNA for the CDR3: TGTGCCAGTAGTAGTTTAGGCGGGGTCCACGAGCAGTACTTC.

The V gene is TRBV11-2, the J gene TRBJ2-7, with no clear D. CDR3 length: 14 residues. The germline V gene encodes CDR1 SGHAT and CDR2 FQNNGV. Trimming shortened V by 1 base and J by 0 bases, and 7 bases separated the two germline ends. For the CDR3, the DNA is TGTGCCAGCAGCTTAGCGAGTCCCTCCTACGAGCAGTACTTC. Translating gives CASSLASPSYEQYF. Full variable domain (remainder filled in from reference TRBV11-2 and TRBJ2-7): EAGVAQSPRYKIIEKRQSVAFWCNPISGHATLYWYQQILGQGPKLLIQFQNNGVVDDSQLPKDRFSAERLKGVDSTLKIQPAKLEDSAVYLCASSLASPSYEQYFGPGTRLTVT.

The chain has TRBV6-6 and TRBJ2-1; D possibly corresponds to TRBD2 (5 bases). This CDR3 has 15 residues. Germline assignment: CDR1 MNHNY and CDR2 SVGAGI (reference sequence). Deletions cut 7 bases from V and 0 bases from J, with 13 bases between. CDR3 in DNA: TGTGCCAGCAAGCGGAGCGGAACCTCCTACAATGAGCAGTTCTTC. Translating it yields CASKRSGTSYNEQFF.

CDR3 DNA sequence: TGTGCCAGCAGCCGGGACACCCGGGGGACAGATACGCAGTATTTT. Translating gives CASSRDTRGTDTQYF. The chain recombines TRBV7-8 with TRBJ2-3; either TRBD1 or TRBD2 may fit D (6 bases each). CDR1 is SGHVS, CDR2 FQNEAQ, per germline. CDR3 length equals 15 residues. V gave up 5 bases and J gave up 3 bases, with 15 bases separating them.

This clone has just one count. J is TRBJ2-1 and V is TRBV28, with 7 bases that match TRBD2. This CDR3 comprises 15 residues. The germline gives CDR1 MDHEN, CDR2 SYDVKM. J gave up 12 bases and V 3 bases, and 14 bases lay outside the gene matches. CDR3 sequence: CASSLGRGRWSRQFF. CDR3 nucleotides: TGTGCCAGCAGTTTGGGGAGGGGCAGGTGGTCGCGGCAGTTCTTC.